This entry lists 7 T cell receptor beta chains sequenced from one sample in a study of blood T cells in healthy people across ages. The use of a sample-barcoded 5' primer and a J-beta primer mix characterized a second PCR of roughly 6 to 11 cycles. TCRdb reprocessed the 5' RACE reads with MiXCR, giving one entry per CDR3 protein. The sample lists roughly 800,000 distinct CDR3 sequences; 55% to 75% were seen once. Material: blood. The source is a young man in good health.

The CDR3 reads CASSQGLATNEQFF. In DNA form, the CDR3 reads TGCGCCAGCAGCCAAGGACTAGCCACCAATGAGCAGTTCTTC. The V gene is TRBV4-1, the J gene TRBJ2-1, with 7 bases aligning to TRBD2. This CDR3 is 14 amino acids long. From germline, CDR1 is MGHRA and CDR2 YSYEKL. Trimming cost V 1 base and J 6 bases; bases outside gene matches: 3.

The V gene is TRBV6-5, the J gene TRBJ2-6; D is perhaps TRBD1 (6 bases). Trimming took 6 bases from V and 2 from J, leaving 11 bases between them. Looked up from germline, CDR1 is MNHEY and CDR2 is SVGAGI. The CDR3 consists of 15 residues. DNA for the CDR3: TGTGCCAGCAGGGCTCAGGGGACTGGGGCCAACGTCCTGACTTTC. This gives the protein CASRAQGTGANVLTF.

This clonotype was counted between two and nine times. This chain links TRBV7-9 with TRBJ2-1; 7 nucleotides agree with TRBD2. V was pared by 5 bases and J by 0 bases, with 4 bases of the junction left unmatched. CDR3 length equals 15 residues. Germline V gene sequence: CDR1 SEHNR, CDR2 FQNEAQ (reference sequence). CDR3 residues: CASSPRGNSYNEQFF. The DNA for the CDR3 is TGTGCCAGCAGCCCGCGGGGGAACTCCTACAATGAGCAGTTCTTC.

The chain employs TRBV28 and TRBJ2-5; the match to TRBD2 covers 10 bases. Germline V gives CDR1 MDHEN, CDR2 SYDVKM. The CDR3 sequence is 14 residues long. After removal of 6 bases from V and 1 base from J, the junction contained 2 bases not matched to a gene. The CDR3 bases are TGTGCCAGCAGACTAGCGGGAACCCAAGAGACCCAGTACTTC. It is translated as CASRLAGTQETQYF.

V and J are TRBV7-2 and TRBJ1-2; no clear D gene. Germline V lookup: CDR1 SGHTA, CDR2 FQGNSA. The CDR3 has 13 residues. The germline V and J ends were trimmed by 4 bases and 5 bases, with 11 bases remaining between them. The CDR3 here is CASSSPVRYGYTF. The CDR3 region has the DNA TGTGCCAGCAGCTCACCAGTGAGGTATGGCTACACCTTC.

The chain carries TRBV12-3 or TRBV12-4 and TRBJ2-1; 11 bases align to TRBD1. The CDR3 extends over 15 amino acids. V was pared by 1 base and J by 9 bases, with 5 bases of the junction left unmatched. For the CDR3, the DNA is TGTGCCAGCAGTTTAGGGACAGGGGGCTTTAGTGAGCAGTTCTTC. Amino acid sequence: CASSLGTGGFSEQFF.

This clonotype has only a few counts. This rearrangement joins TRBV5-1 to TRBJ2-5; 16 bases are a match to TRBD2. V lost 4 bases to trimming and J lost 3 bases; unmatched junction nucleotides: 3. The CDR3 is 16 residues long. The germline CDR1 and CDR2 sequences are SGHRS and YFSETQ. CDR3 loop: CASSPGLAGGKETQYF. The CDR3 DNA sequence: TGCGCCAGCAGCCCGGGACTAGCGGGGGGGAAAGAGACCCAGTACTTC.